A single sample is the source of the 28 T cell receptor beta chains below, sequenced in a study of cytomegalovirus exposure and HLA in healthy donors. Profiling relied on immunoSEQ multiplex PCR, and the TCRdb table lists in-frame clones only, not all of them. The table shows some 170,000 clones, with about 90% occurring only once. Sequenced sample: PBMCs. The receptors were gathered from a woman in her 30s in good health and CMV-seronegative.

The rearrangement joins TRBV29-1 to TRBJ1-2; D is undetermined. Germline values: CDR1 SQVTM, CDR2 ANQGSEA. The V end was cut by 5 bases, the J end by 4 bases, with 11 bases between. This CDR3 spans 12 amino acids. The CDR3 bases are TGCAGCGTTCGGTCCGCAGTCTATGGCTACACCTTC. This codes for CSVRSAVYGYTF.

CDR3 coding DNA: TGTGCCAGCAGTATAGCGGCAGATACGCAGTATTTT. It translates to CASSIAADTQYF. The V gene is TRBV25-1, the J gene TRBJ2-3; D perhaps matches TRBD2 (6 bases). V was pared by 5 bases and J by 4 bases, with 7 bases between. The CDR3 length is 12 residues. Germline V gene sequence: CDR1 MGHDK, CDR2 SYGVNS.

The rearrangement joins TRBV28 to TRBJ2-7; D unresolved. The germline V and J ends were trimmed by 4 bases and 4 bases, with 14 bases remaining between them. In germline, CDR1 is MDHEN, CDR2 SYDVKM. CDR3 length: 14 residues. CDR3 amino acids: CASSSMKGRYEQYF. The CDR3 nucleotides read TGTGCCAGCAGTTCCATGAAAGGAAGGTACGAGCAGTACTTC.

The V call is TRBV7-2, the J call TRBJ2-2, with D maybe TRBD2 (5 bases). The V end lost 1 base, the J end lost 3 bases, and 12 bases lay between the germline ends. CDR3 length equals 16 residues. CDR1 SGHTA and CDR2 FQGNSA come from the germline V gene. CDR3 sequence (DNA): TGTGCCAGCAGCTTAGGGACCGCCGGGGACACCGGGGAGCTGTTTTTT. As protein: CASSLGTAGDTGELFF.

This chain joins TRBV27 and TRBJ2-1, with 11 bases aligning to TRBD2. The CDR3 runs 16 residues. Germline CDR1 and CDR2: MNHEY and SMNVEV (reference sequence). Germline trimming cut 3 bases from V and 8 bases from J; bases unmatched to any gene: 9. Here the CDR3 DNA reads TGTGCCAGCAGTTTCCTCACTAGCGGGGGAGGCTATGAGCAGTTCTTC. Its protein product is CASSFLTSGGGYEQFF.

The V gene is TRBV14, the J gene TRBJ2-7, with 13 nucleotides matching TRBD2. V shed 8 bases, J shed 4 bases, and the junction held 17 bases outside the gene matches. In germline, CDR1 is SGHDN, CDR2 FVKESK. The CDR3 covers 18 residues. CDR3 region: CASYTGLAGFGSQYEQYF. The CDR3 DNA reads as TGTGCCAGCTATACGGGACTAGCGGGATTTGGGTCTCAGTACGAGCAGTACTTC.

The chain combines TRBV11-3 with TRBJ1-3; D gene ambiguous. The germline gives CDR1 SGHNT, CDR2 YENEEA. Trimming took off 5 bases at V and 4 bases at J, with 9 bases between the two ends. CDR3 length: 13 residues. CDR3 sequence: CASSPEVGNTIYF. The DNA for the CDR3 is TGTGCCAGCAGCCCGGAAGTGGGAAACACCATATATTTT.

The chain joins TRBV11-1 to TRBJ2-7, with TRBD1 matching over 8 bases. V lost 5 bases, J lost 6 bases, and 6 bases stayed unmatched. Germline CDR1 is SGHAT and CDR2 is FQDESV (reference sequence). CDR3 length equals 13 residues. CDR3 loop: CASSPGQGLEQYF. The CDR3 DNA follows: TGTGCCAGCAGCCCAGGACAGGGTCTCGAGCAGTACTTC.

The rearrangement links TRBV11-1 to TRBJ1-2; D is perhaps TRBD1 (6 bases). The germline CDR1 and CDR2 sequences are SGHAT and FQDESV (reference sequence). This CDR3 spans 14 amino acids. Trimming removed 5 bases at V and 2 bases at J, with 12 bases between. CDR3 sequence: CASSPGQLNYGYTF. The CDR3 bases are TGTGCCAGCAGCCCAGGACAGCTCAACTATGGCTACACCTTC.

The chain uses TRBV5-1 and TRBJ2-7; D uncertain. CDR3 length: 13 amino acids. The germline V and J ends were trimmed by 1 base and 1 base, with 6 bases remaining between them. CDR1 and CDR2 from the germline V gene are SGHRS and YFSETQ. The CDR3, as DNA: TGCGCCAGCAGCTTGATAGTTTCCTACGAGCAGTACTTC. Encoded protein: CASSLIVSYEQYF.

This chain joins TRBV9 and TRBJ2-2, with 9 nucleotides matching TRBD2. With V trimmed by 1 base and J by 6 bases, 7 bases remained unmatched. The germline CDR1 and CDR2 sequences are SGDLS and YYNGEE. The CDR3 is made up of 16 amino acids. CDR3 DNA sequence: TGTGCCAGCAGCGTAACTGCGGGAGGGTTGCCCGGGGAGCTGTTTTTT. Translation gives CASSVTAGGLPGELFF.

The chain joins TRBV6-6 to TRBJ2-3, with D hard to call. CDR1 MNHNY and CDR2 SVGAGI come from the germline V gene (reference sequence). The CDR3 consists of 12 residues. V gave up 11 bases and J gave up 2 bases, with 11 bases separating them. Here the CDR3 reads CASGSPTDTQYF. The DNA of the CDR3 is TGTGCCTCTGGCAGTCCCACAGATACGCAGTATTTT.

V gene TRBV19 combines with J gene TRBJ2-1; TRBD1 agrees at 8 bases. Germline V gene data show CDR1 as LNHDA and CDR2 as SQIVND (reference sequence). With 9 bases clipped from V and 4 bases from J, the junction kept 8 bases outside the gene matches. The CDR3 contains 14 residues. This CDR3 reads CASEPGGPYNEQFF. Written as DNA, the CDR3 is TGTGCCAGCGAGCCAGGGGGCCCTTACAATGAGCAGTTCTTC.

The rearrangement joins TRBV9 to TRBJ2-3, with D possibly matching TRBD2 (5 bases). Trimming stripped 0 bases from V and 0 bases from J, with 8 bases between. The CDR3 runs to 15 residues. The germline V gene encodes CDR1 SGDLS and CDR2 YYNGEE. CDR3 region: CASSVAAGSTDTQYF. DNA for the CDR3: TGTGCCAGCAGCGTAGCGGCGGGTAGCACAGATACGCAGTATTTT.

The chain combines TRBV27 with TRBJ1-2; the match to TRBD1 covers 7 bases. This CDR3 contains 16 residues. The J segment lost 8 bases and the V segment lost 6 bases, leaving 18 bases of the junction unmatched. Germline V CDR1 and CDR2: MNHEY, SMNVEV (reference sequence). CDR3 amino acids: CASSLKGAWRGDGYTF. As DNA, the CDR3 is TGTGCCAGCAGCCTCAAGGGGGCCTGGAGGGGGGACGGCTACACCTTC.

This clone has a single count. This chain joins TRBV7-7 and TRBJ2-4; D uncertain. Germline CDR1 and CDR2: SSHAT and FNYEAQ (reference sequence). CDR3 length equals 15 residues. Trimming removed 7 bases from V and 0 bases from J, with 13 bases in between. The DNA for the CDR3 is TGTGCCAGCATCAAATTCCGACTAGCCAAAAACATTCAGTACTTC. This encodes CASIKFRLAKNIQYF.

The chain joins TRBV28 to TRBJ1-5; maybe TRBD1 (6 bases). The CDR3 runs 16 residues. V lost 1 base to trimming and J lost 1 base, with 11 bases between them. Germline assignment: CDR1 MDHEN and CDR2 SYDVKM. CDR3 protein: CASSLYRTDSNQPQHF. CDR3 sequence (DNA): TGTGCCAGCAGTTTATACCGGACAGACAGCAATCAGCCCCAGCATTTT.

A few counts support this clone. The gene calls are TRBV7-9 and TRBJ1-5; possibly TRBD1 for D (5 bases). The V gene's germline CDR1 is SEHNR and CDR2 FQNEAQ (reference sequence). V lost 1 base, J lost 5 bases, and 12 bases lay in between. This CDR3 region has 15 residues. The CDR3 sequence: CASSLGGGLDQPQHF. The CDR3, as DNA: TGTGCCAGCAGCTTAGGGGGCGGGCTGGATCAGCCCCAGCATTTT. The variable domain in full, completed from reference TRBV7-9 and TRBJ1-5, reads DTGVSQNPRHKITKRGQNVTFRCDPISEHNRLYWYRQTLGQGPEFLTYFQNEAQLEKSRLLSDRFSAERPKGSFSTLEIQRTEQGDSAMYLCASSLGGGLDQPQHFGDGTRLSIL.

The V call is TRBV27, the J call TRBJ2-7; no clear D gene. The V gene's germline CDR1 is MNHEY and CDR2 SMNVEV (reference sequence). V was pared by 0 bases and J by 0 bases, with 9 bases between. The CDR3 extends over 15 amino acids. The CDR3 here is CASSLSRRSSYEQYF. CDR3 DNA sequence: TGTGCCAGCAGTTTATCGAGGCGGAGCTCCTACGAGCAGTACTTC.

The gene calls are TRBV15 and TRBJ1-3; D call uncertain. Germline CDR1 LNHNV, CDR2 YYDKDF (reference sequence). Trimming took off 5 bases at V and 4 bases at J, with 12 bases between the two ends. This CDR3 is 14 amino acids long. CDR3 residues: CATSLWEPGNTIYF. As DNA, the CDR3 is TGTGCCACCAGCTTGTGGGAGCCCGGAAACACCATATATTTT.

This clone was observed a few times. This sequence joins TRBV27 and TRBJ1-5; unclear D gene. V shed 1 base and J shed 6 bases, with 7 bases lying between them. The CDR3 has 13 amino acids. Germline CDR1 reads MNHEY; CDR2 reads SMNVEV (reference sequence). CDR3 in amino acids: CASSLYAGQPQHF. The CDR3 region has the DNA TGTGCCAGCAGTTTATACGCAGGTCAGCCCCAGCATTTT.

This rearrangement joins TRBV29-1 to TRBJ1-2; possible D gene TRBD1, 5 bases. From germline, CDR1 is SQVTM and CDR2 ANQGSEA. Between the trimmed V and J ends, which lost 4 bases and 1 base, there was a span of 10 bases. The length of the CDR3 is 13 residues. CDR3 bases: TGCAGCGTTGGGGCAGGGAATAACTATGGCTACACCTTC. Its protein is CSVGAGNNYGYTF.

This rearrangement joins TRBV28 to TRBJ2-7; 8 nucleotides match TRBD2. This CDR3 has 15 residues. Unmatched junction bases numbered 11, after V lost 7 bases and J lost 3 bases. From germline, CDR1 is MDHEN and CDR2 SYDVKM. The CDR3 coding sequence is TGTGCCAGCACATTGGGTGGGACTAGAGTCTACGAGCAGTACTTC. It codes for CASTLGGTRVYEQYF.

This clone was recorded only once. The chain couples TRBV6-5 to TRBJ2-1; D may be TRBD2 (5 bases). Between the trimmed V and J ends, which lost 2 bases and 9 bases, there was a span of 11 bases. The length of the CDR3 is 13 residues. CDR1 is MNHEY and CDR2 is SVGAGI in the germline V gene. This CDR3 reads CASSYGNRGEQFF. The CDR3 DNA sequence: TGTGCCAGCAGTTACGGGAACCGGGGTGAGCAGTTCTTC.

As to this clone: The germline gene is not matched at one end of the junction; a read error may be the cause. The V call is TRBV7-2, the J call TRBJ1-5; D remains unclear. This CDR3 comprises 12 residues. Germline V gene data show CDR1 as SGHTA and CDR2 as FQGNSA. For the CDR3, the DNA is TGTGCCAGCAGCCTAGCTAATCAGCCCCAGCATTTT. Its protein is CASSLANQPQHF.

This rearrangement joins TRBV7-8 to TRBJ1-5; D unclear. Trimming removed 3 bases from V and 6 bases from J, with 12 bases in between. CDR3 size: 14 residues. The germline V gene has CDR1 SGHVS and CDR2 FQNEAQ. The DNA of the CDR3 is TGTGCCAGCAGCTTGGATAGCGGGATTCAGCCCCAGCATTTT. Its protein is CASSLDSGIQPQHF.

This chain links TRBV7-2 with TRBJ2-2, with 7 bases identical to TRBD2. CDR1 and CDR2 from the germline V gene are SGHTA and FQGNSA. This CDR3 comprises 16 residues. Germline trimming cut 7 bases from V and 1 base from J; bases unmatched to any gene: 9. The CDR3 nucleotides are TGTGCCAGCAACCTCCTGGGAGGGCGGAACACCGGGGAGCTGTTTTTT. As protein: CASNLLGGRNTGELFF. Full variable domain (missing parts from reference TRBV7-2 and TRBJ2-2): GAGVSQSPSNKVTEKGKDVELRCDPISGHTALYWYRQSLGQGLEFLIYFQGNSAPDKSGLPSDRFSAERTGGSVSTLTIQRTQQEDSAVYLCASNLLGGRNTGELFFGEGSRLTVL.

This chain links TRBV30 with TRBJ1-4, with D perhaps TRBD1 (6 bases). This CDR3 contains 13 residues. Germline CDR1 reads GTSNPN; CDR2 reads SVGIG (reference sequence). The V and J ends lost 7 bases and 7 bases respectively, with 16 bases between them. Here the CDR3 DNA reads TGTGCCTTATGGCGGGGGCCACGTGAAAAACTGTTTTTT. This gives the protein CALWRGPREKLFF.